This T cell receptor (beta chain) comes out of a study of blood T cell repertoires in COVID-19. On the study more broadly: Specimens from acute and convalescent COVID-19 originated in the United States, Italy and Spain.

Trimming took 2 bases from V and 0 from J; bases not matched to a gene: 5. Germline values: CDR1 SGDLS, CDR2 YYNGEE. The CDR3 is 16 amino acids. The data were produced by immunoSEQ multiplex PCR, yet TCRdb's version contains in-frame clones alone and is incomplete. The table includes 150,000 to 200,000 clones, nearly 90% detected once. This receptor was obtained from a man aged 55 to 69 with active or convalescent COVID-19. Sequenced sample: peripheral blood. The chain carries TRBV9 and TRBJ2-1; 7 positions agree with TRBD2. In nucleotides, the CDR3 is TGTGCCAGCAGCGTCCACCGCGGGAGCTCCTACAATGAGCAGTTCTTC. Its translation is CASSVHRGSSYNEQFF.